The 2 T cell receptor beta chains reported below all come from one sample, sequenced in a study of T cells after yellow fever vaccination. TCRdb reprocessed the 5' RACE reads via MiXCR and lists one record per CDR3 protein. The sample carries 150,000 to 200,000 distinct CDR3 sequences, approximately 6.2% recorded once. This sample comprised CD4+ T cells sorted from PBMCs, obtained on the day of the first yellow fever vaccination. These receptors were taken from a man younger than 35 who received the YFV17D yellow fever vaccine.

This chain uses TRBV5-5 with TRBJ2-3; D might be TRBD2 (5 bases). Germline lookup yields CDR1 SGHKS and CDR2 YYEKEE (reference sequence). V was pared by 6 bases and J by 5 bases, with 10 bases between. The CDR3 has 12 residues. The CDR3 is CASTAAGDTQYF. CDR3 bases: TGTGCCAGCACCGCTGCGGGAGATACGCAGTATTTT.

This clonotype was recorded at least ten times. This sequence joins TRBV5-1 and TRBJ2-7; the D is unclear. V lost 7 bases to trimming and J lost 5 bases, with 13 bases between them. Germline loops: CDR1 SGHRS, CDR2 YFSETQ. The CDR3 totals 12 residues. The CDR3 is CASSETLDEQYF. CDR3 coding DNA: TGCGCCAGCTCTGAGACTCTCGACGAGCAGTACTTC. The whole variable domain, filled in from reference TRBV5-1 and TRBJ2-7, reads KAGVTQTPRYLIKTRGQQVTLSCSPISGHRSVSWYQQTPGQGLQFLFEYFSETQRNKGNFPGRFSGRQFSNSRSEMNVSTLELGDSALYLCASSETLDEQYFGPGTRLTVT.